Listed here are 8 T cell receptor beta chains from one sample, sequenced in a study of identifying expanded T cells in peripheral blood. Clones were sequenced by immunoSEQ multiplex PCR, and TCRdb holds only the in-frame ones, with some missing. This table holds 55,000 to 75,000 clones, about 87% found once. The specimen sequenced was blood. The receptors stem from a person aged 18 to 75 in good health.

The V gene is TRBV2, the J gene TRBJ1-1; 7 bases map to TRBD1. Unmatched junction bases numbered 3, after V lost 5 bases and J lost 3 bases. The germline CDR1 and CDR2 sequences are SNHLY and FYNNEI. The CDR3 extends over 13 amino acids. The CDR3 DNA sequence: TGTGCCAGCAGTCCTGGACAGGACACTGAAGCTTTCTTT. Protein sequence: CASSPGQDTEAFF.

This chain uses TRBV19 with TRBJ1-1; TRBD1 matches 10 bases. The CDR3 totals 16 residues. Looked up from germline, CDR1 is LNHDA and CDR2 is SQIVND (reference sequence). The trim removed 7 bases at V and 4 bases at J, leaving 12 bases unmatched. The CDR3 region is CASTTLGTGEVTEAFF. The CDR3 nucleotides read TGTGCCAGTACCACCCTTGGGACAGGGGAGGTCACTGAAGCTTTCTTT.

This chain connects TRBV7-3 to TRBJ2-7; TRBD2 is a possible D gene (6 bases). Germline V gives CDR1 SGHTA, CDR2 FQGTGA. This CDR3 has 15 residues. Trimming cost V 3 bases and J 4 bases, with 16 bases left between them. Written as DNA, the CDR3 is TGTGCCAGCAGCTTCGCGGGGTTAGAGGGGTACGAGCAGTACTTC. As protein: CASSFAGLEGYEQYF.

The chain links TRBV9 to TRBJ2-5, with 9 bases fitting TRBD1. Germline CDR1 reads SGDLS; CDR2 reads YYNGEE. V shed 0 bases and J 5 bases; nucleotides not matched to a gene: 11. The length of the CDR3 is 17 residues. CDR3 DNA: TGTGCCAGCAGCGTAGACACAGGGGGCATGGTTCTGGAGACCCAGTACTTC. Translating it yields CASSVDTGGMVLETQYF.

This sequence joins TRBV2 and TRBJ1-2; TRBD1 aligns across 7 bases. The CDR3 totals 12 residues. Germline loops: CDR1 SNHLY, CDR2 FYNNEI. The CDR3 DNA reads TGTGCGCAACATAAAGGGGACAGCCGATACACCTTC. This sequence encodes CAQHKGDSRYTF.

This clone has a single count. The J gene is TRBJ1-5, the V gene TRBV18, with D maybe TRBD1 (6 bases). Germline V lookup: CDR1 KGHSH, CDR2 LQKENI. This CDR3 spans 16 amino acids. Trimming shortened V by 2 bases and J by 6 bases, and 17 bases separated the two germline ends. The DNA of the CDR3 is TGTGCCAGCTCACCAAATTCAAGACAGGTCGGTCAGCCCCAGCATTTT. Translation: CASSPNSRQVGQPQHF. Full variable domain (missing parts from reference TRBV18 and TRBJ1-5): NAGVMQNPRHLVRRRGQEARLRCSPMKGHSHVYWYRQLPEEGLKFMVYLQKENIIDESGMPKERFSAEFPKEGPSILRIQQVVRGDSAAYFCASSPNSRQVGQPQHFGDGTRLSIL.

V usage is TRBV12-5 and J usage is TRBJ2-7, with D possibly being TRBD2 (5 bases). Between the trimmed V and J ends, which lost 4 bases and 0 bases, there was a span of 13 bases. CDR1 LGHNT and CDR2 FRNRAP come from the germline V gene. This CDR3 is 15 amino acids long. Here the CDR3 reads CASGSPAADSYEQYF. CDR3 sequence (DNA): TGTGCTAGTGGTTCACCTGCAGCGGACTCCTACGAGCAGTACTTC.

The V gene is TRBV5-1, the J gene TRBJ2-1; weak D call: TRBD1 (5 bases). The CDR3 has 14 amino acids. Per the germline V gene, CDR1 is SGHRS and CDR2 is YFSETQ. V shed 2 bases and J shed 2 bases, with 8 bases lying between them. Here the CDR3 DNA reads TGCGCCAGCAGCTTACAGGATCCCTACAATGAGCAGTTCTTC. Amino acids: CASSLQDPYNEQFF.